Below are 29 T cell receptor beta chains sequenced from a single sample in a study of CD8 T cells in ankylosing spondylitis. Study-level findings and limits: For ankylosing spondylitis blood, a TCR beta motif of 7 or 8 highly homologous variants appeared characteristic.

For these TCRs, the target antigens are not known. TCRdb ran MiXCR on the 5' RACE reads and lists one entry per CDR3 protein. The sample lists around 450,000 distinct CDR3 sequences; around 26% were seen once. Specimen: blood, either unsorted or a sorted T cell fraction (not recorded which). The source is a male donor with ankylosing spondylitis.

This clonotype was seen a single time. This sequence joins TRBV15 and TRBJ2-7, with 8 bases fitting TRBD1. CDR3 length: 15 amino acids. The germline CDR1 and CDR2 sequences are LNHNV and YYDKDF (reference sequence). The V and J ends lost 2 bases and 0 bases, in that order; junction bases with no gene match: 3. This chain's CDR3 is CATSRSGTGSYEQYF. The CDR3 region has the DNA TGTGCCACCAGCAGATCCGGGACAGGCTCCTACGAGCAGTACTTC. The entire variable domain, with the rest obtained from reference TRBV15 and TRBJ2-7, is as follows: DAMVIQNPRYQVTQFGKPVTLSCSQTLNHNVMYWYQQKSSQAPKLLFHYYDKDFNNEADTPDNFQSRRPNTSFCFLDIRSPGLGDTAMYLCATSRSGTGSYEQYFGPGTRLTVT.

The rearrangement links TRBV20-1 to TRBJ2-3; no clear D gene. The CDR3 sequence is 11 residues long. Per the germline V gene, CDR1 is DFQATT and CDR2 is SNEGSKA (reference sequence). V lost 3 bases and J 4 bases, leaving 5 bases between the germline ends. CDR3 sequence: CSASWADTQYF. The CDR3 DNA follows: TGCAGTGCTAGCTGGGCAGATACGCAGTATTTT.

The chain employs TRBV5-1 and TRBJ1-4; no firm D call. CDR3 length equals 16 residues. Germline V gene data show CDR1 as SGHRS and CDR2 as YFSETQ. V lost 0 bases and J lost 6, with 15 bases in between. The DNA for the CDR3 is TGCGCCAGCAGCTTGGGACTGGGGTGGACGGATGAAAAACTGTTTTTT. Its protein is CASSLGLGWTDEKLFF.

This clonotype was found a few times. The V call is TRBV10-3, the J call TRBJ2-7; TRBD1 is a possible D gene (6 bases). This CDR3 is built from 15 residues. Germline V CDR1 and CDR2: ENHRY, SYGVKD. V was shortened by 0 bases and J by 1 base, with 10 bases between the two germline ends. This CDR3 reads CAISESRTESYEQYF. For the CDR3, the DNA is TGTGCCATCAGTGAGTCTAGGACAGAATCCTACGAGCAGTACTTC.

J is TRBJ2-3 and V is TRBV6-2 or TRBV6-3; D is ambiguous. Germline-derived CDR1 and CDR2 are MNHEY and SVGEGT. V gave up 5 bases and J gave up 3 bases, with 21 bases separating them. The CDR3 sequence is 17 residues long. CDR3 sequence (DNA): TGTGCCAGCAGTCCCCGACCCCAGATTCTCCCTACAGATACGCAGTATTTT. Translating gives CASSPRPQILPTDTQYF.

This clonotype came up a few times. The V call is TRBV15, the J call TRBJ2-1; perhaps TRBD2 as D (6 bases). This CDR3 spans 17 amino acids. Germline assignment: CDR1 LNHNV and CDR2 YYDKDF (reference sequence). V was trimmed by 0 bases and J by 0 bases, leaving 12 bases between them. Written as DNA, the CDR3 is TGTGCCACCAGCAGAGATCCGGGGGTGATCTCCTACAATGAGCAGTTCTTC. Amino acid sequence: CATSRDPGVISYNEQFF.

This clonotype appeared a few times. J is TRBJ2-1 and V is TRBV5-1; no clear D. CDR1 SGHRS and CDR2 YFSETQ come from the germline V gene. Trimming pared 0 bases from V and 8 bases from J, leaving 18 bases between. The length of the CDR3 is 16 residues. The CDR3 sequence is CASSLAAAALPDEQFF. The CDR3 DNA reads TGCGCCAGCAGCTTGGCCGCGGCTGCCCTTCCGGATGAGCAGTTCTTC.

This clonotype was observed a few times. The chain joins TRBV25-1 to TRBJ2-3; 14 bases map to TRBD2. Germline V lookup: CDR1 MGHDK, CDR2 SYGVNS. The CDR3 consists of 18 residues. J was trimmed by 0 bases and V by 4 bases; bases with no gene match: 6. The CDR3: CASSGLAGGPGSTDTQYF. CDR3 bases: TGTGCCAGCAGTGGACTAGCGGGAGGGCCTGGAAGCACAGATACGCAGTATTTT.

V is TRBV5-1 and J is TRBJ1-1; TRBD1 aligns across 8 bases. The CDR3 spans 14 residues. Germline-derived CDR1 and CDR2 are SGHRS and YFSETQ. Trimming at V came to 3 bases and at J to 4 bases, leaving 5 bases not matched to a gene. The CDR3 coding sequence is TGCGCCAGCAGCTCAACAGGGGGAGGCACTGAAGCTTTCTTT. Amino acid sequence: CASSSTGGGTEAFF.

The gene calls are TRBV3-1 and TRBJ2-1; the match to TRBD2 covers 7 bases. The germline CDR1 and CDR2 sequences are LGHDT and YNNKEL (reference sequence). V shed 4 bases and J 10 bases; nucleotides not matched to a gene: 10. The CDR3 is 14 residues long. CDR3 residues: CASSPLGLTREQFF. CDR3 coding DNA: TGTGCCAGCAGCCCTTTGGGACTAACTAGGGAGCAGTTCTTC.

J is TRBJ1-6 and V is TRBV30; D not resolved. Trimming removed 2 bases from V and 5 bases from J, with 13 bases in between. The CDR3 has 15 amino acids. In germline, CDR1 is GTSNPN, CDR2 SVGIG (reference sequence). CDR3 residues: CAWSRWLQNNSPLHF. CDR3 DNA: TGTGCCTGGAGTCGATGGTTACAGAATAATTCACCCCTCCACTTT. Drawing the rest from reference TRBV30 and TRBJ1-6, the complete variable domain is SQTIHQWPATLVQPVGSPLSLECTVEGTSNPNLYWYRQAAGRGLQLLFYSVGIGQISSEVPQNLSASRPQDRQFILSSKKLLLSDSGFYLCAWSRWLQNNSPLHFGNGTRLTVT.

This clonotype was seen a few times. The chain recombines TRBV12-3 or TRBV12-4 with TRBJ2-6; D remains unclear. The V gene lost 3 bases and the J gene lost 4 bases, with 4 bases spanning the gap. CDR3 length: 13 residues. The CDR3 bases are TGTGCCAGCAGTTTTGCCGGGGCCAACGTCCTGACTTTC. This encodes CASSFAGANVLTF.

This clonotype showed up just a few times. V is TRBV11-3 and J is TRBJ2-5; D perhaps matches TRBD2 (6 bases). CDR1 and CDR2 from the germline V gene are SGHNT and YENEEA. V lost 5 bases and J lost 5, with 18 bases in between. This CDR3 is 15 amino acids long. CDR3 coding DNA: TGTGCCAGCAGCGGAACCGGGACTCCAAGGGAGACCCAGTACTTC. The encoded protein is CASSGTGTPRETQYF.

The rearrangement uses TRBV7-9 and TRBJ2-2; 8 bases line up with TRBD2. Trimming removed 6 bases from V and 4 bases from J; junction bases left unmatched: 10. Germline assignment: CDR1 SEHNR and CDR2 FQNEAQ (reference sequence). The CDR3 runs to 16 residues. The CDR3 is CASRRSGSAPTGELFF. The CDR3 DNA reads TGTGCCAGCAGAAGGAGCGGGAGCGCTCCCACCGGGGAGCTGTTTTTT. The complete variable domain, with remaining parts taken from reference TRBV7-9 and TRBJ2-2, reads DTGVSQNPRHKITKRGQNVTFRCDPISEHNRLYWYRQTLGQGPEFLTYFQNEAQLEKSRLLSDRFSAERPKGSFSTLEIQRTEQGDSAMYLCASRRSGSAPTGELFFGEGSRLTVL.

The chain carries TRBV5-1 and TRBJ2-5, with D perhaps TRBD2 (6 bases). Looked up from germline, CDR1 is SGHRS and CDR2 is YFSETQ. CDR3 length equals 14 residues. Trimming stripped 4 bases from V and 1 base from J, with 11 bases between. CDR3 DNA: TGCGCCAGCAGCCAGATGGGGGGCCAAGAGACCCAGTACTTC. It translates to CASSQMGGQETQYF.

This chain links TRBV5-1 with TRBJ2-3, with TRBD1 as a possible D gene (6 bases). This CDR3 comprises 16 residues. Germline CDR1 and CDR2: SGHRS and YFSETQ. V dropped 0 bases and J dropped 0 bases, with 11 bases sitting between them. This chain's CDR3 is CASSLEGDTSTDTQYF. As DNA, the CDR3 is TGCGCCAGCAGCTTGGAGGGGGACACTAGCACAGATACGCAGTATTTT.

V usage is TRBV20-1 and J usage is TRBJ2-5; 12 bases line up with TRBD2. The CDR3 extends over 15 amino acids. The V gene's germline CDR1 is DFQATT and CDR2 SNEGSKA (reference sequence). V trimming: 6 bases; J trimming: 4 bases; junction bases outside the gene matches: 9. CDR3 sequence: CSARLAGVLGETQYF. DNA of the CDR3: TGCAGTGCGAGACTAGCGGGAGTTCTTGGAGAGACCCAGTACTTC.

This clonotype was detected once. CDR3 residues: CASSLGQASSTDTQYF. The CDR3 nucleotides are TGTGCCAGCAGCTTAGGACAGGCATCTAGCACAGATACGCAGTATTTT. The chain combines TRBV11-3 with TRBJ2-3; perhaps TRBD1 as D (6 bases). In germline, CDR1 is SGHNT, CDR2 YENEEA. CDR3 length: 16 amino acids. V lost 1 base, J lost 0 bases, and 11 bases lay in between. Combining the CDR3 with reference TRBV11-3 and TRBJ2-3 gives the whole variable domain EAGVVQSPRYKIIEKKQPVAFWCNPISGHNTLYWYLQNLGQGPELLIRYENEEAVDDSQLPKDRFSAERLKGVDSTLKIQPAELGDSAVYLCASSLGQASSTDTQYFGPGTRLTVL.

This chain uses TRBV7-9 with TRBJ2-1; 9 bases match TRBD1. The CDR3 spans 14 residues. In germline, CDR1 is SEHNR, CDR2 FQNEAQ (reference sequence). V shed 2 bases, J shed 9 bases, and the junction held 5 bases outside the gene matches. The CDR3: CASSLRDRAGEQFF. The CDR3 DNA sequence: TGTGCCAGCAGCTTAAGGGACAGGGCAGGTGAGCAGTTCTTC.

This clonotype showed up just once. The rearrangement joins TRBV6-4 to TRBJ2-2; tentative D call: TRBD2 (5 bases). The CDR3 runs 14 residues. V lost 2 bases and J lost 6, with 10 bases in between. The V gene's germline CDR1 is MRHNA and CDR2 SNTAGT. CDR3 coding DNA: TGTGCCAGCAGTGACAGGCTCGGGGCCGGGGAGCTGTTTTTT. This encodes CASSDRLGAGELFF.

Ten or more counts support this clonotype. The V and J genes are TRBV6-2 or TRBV6-3 and TRBJ2-1; 9 bases map to TRBD2. The V segment lost 6 bases and the J segment 8 bases; nucleotides outside the gene matches: 11. Germline V gene lookup returns CDR1 MNHEY and CDR2 SVGEGT. There are 15 residues in the CDR3. The CDR3 spells CASRPLAGGMYEQFF. In nucleotides, the CDR3 is TGTGCCAGCAGACCCCTGGCGGGAGGGATGTATGAGCAGTTCTTC.

The chain is built from TRBV27 and TRBJ1-5; a weak D match, TRBD1 (5 bases). Germline assignment: CDR1 MNHEY and CDR2 SMNVEV (reference sequence). The length of the CDR3 is 14 residues. The germline V and J ends were trimmed by 8 bases and 2 bases, with 13 bases remaining between them. CDR3 residues: CASRPGAGNQPQHF. CDR3 nucleotides: TGTGCCAGCCGACCCGGGGCAGGCAATCAGCCCCAGCATTTT.

This clonotype appeared a few times. The chain has TRBV20-1 and TRBJ2-7, with D unclear. V was pared by 0 bases and J by 2 bases, with 17 bases between. The CDR3 consists of 16 residues. Germline lookup yields CDR1 DFQATT and CDR2 SNEGSKA (reference sequence). This CDR3 reads CSARDRRRAPTYEQYF. The CDR3 DNA is TGCAGTGCTAGAGATCGGAGAAGGGCCCCTACCTACGAGCAGTACTTC.

This clonotype was found many times. J is TRBJ2-7 and V is TRBV5-1; D call uncertain. CDR3 length equals 12 residues. Germline CDR1 reads SGHRS; CDR2 reads YFSETQ. V was pared by 4 bases and J by 3 bases, with 8 bases between. Written as DNA, the CDR3 is TGCGCCAGCAGCAGGGATAGCTACGAGCAGTACTTC. This gives the protein CASSRDSYEQYF.

The chain has TRBV19 and TRBJ1-5, with TRBD1 identical over 7 bases. The CDR3 runs to 15 residues. Germline lookup yields CDR1 LNHDA and CDR2 SQIVND (reference sequence). Trimming cost V 9 bases and J 6 bases; bases outside gene matches: 14. Written as DNA, the CDR3 is TGTGCCAGCGGTGGTGCGACAGGGTCAATTCAGCCCCAGCATTTT. This encodes CASGGATGSIQPQHF.

This clonotype was seen only a few times. The rearrangement joins TRBV5-1 to TRBJ1-2; D remains unclear. Germline V gene lookup returns CDR1 SGHRS and CDR2 YFSETQ. This CDR3 has 14 amino acids. Trimming left V 4 bases short and J 3 bases short, with 13 bases between. CDR3 region: CASSRPDGDYGYTF. The DNA for the CDR3 is TGCGCCAGCAGCCGACCCGATGGGGACTATGGCTACACCTTC.

V is TRBV7-2 and J is TRBJ2-3, with 7 bases lining up with TRBD1. The CDR3 contains 15 residues. CDR1 SGHTA and CDR2 FQGNSA come from the germline V gene. The junction had 11 bases not matched to a gene; V was cut back by 6 bases and J by 5 bases. The CDR3 bases are TGTGCCAGCAGTAAGGGAGACAGGGTACGAGATACGCAGTATTTT. It yields the protein CASSKGDRVRDTQYF.

In this sample, this clonotype turned up once. This chain connects TRBV18 to TRBJ1-6; 8 nucleotides align to TRBD1. Trimming removed 4 bases from V and 5 bases from J; junction bases left unmatched: 4. CDR1 KGHSH and CDR2 LQKENI come from the germline V gene. The CDR3 runs 15 residues. DNA for the CDR3: TGTGCCAGCTCACAGGGACAGGCGAATAATTCACCCCTCCACTTT. It translates to CASSQGQANNSPLHF.

This clonotype was found a few times. V and J are TRBV4-2 and TRBJ2-3; 10 bases map to TRBD2. CDR1 is LGHNA, CDR2 YNFKEQ, per germline. The CDR3 has 15 amino acids. With V trimmed by 0 bases and J by 10 bases, 7 bases remained unmatched. The CDR3 is CASSQERASGSAQYF. For the CDR3, the DNA is TGTGCCAGCAGCCAAGAACGGGCTAGCGGGAGTGCGCAGTATTTT.